The clone carrying this T cell receptor beta chain was found many times. The germline V gene has CDR1 MDHEN and CDR2 SYDVKM. With 5 bases removed from V and 4 bases from J, the gap between germline ends came to 8 bases. The CDR3 totals 12 residues. The record originates from a study of Graves' ophthalmopathy and Graves' hyperthyroidism. PBMCs were isolated by Ficoll-Paque density gradient centrifugation, using roughly 10 ml of fresh peripheral blood as the starting material. Using RNA transcripts, the TCR beta CDR3 regions were amplified. RT-PCR in the first round used HTBI primers; a second-round multiplex PCR followed. TCRdb processed the multiplex PCR reads anew with MiXCR; each CDR3 protein has one entry. The sample has about 700,000 distinct CDR3 sequences, 35% to 50% seen once.

This chain connects TRBV28 to TRBJ1-2; D gene unclear. This TCR derives from an adult man with Graves' ophthalmopathy. The sequencing sample was made of peripheral blood. As DNA, the CDR3 is TGTGCCAGCAGTCTCGTACGCTATGGCTACACCTTC. Amino acid sequence: CASSLVRYGYTF.